The present entry profiles one T cell receptor beta chain with its context. Its antigen is still unknown. This specimen belongs to a study of graft-versus-host responses after intestinal transplantation. The overall study: Once they had received anti-thymocyte globulin induction, all recipients took tacrolimus and steroids for about 3 years.

The germline V gene encodes CDR1 MNHNY and CDR2 SVGAGI (reference sequence). The CDR3 has 13 amino acids. V was shortened by 7 bases and J by 1 base, with 10 bases between the two germline ends. Here immunoSEQ multiplex PCR was the method, and the copy in TCRdb shows in-frame clones only, minus some. This table holds about 97,000 clones, around 91% found once. This specimen consisted of unstimulated CD4+ T cells sorted from spleen or lymph node cells, obtained before transplant. The gene calls are TRBV6-6 and TRBJ1-1; D is ambiguous. The receptor was isolated from a human donor who was the organ donor for an intestinal transplant. CDR3 amino acids: CASTLSGNTEAFF. The CDR3 bases are TGTGCCAGCACCCTCTCGGGGAACACTGAAGCTTTCTTT.